This T cell receptor (beta chain) was sequenced for a study of shared T cell receptors in the human thymus. Germline-derived CDR1 and CDR2 are MNHEY and SMNVEV (reference sequence). CDR3 length equals 15 residues. J was trimmed by 6 bases and V by 8 bases; bases with no gene match: 12. Sequencing used immunoSEQ multiplex PCR; TCRdb keeps in-frame clones, though not all of them. This table holds over 350,000 clones, more than 85% found once. The sample was thymocytes. The receptor was isolated from a human donor. V gene TRBV27 combines with J gene TRBJ2-1, with 8 bases aligning to TRBD2. Written as DNA, the CDR3 is TGTGCCAGCCAGAAGGAGCGGGGGATCGCCAATGAGCAGTTCTTC. This translates into CASQKERGIANEQFF.